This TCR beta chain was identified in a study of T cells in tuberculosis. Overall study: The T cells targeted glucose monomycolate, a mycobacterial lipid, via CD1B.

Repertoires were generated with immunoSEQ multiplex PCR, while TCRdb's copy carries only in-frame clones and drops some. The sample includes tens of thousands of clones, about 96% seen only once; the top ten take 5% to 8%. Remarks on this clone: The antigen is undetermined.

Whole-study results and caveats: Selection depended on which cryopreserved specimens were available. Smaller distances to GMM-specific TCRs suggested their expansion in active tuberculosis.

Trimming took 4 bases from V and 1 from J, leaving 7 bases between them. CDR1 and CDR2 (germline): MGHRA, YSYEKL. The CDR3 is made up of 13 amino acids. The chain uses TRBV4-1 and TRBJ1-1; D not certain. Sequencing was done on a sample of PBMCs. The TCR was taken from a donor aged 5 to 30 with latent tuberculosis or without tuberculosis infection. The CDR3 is CASSPTKNTEAFF. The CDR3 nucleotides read TGCGCCAGCAGCCCCACAAAGAACACTGAAGCTTTCTTT.